This passage covers 21 T cell receptor beta chains from one sample sequenced in a study of cytomegalovirus exposure and HLA in healthy donors. With 60 Vbeta and 13 Jbeta primers, the PCR was carried out. Profiling relied on immunoSEQ multiplex PCR, and the TCRdb table lists in-frame clones only, not all of them. This sample has about 84,000 clones, with 55% to 65% found just once. Sequencing was performed on PBMCs. The receptors were sampled from a woman in her thirties or forties in good health and CMV-seropositive.

This clone was seen more than once but under ten times. V gene TRBV25-1 combines with J gene TRBJ1-5; possibly TRBD1 for D (5 bases). V was cut by 6 bases and J by 7 bases, with 10 bases left in between. The CDR3 contains 12 residues. The germline CDR1 and CDR2 sequences are MGHDK and SYGVNS. In DNA, the CDR3 is TGTGCCAGCAGAGGACACGACCAGCCCCAGCATTTT. Residues: CASRGHDQPQHF.

This clone was recorded at least ten times. The rearrangement uses TRBV4-3 and TRBJ2-3, with D uncertain. Trimming took 2 bases from V and 3 from J, leaving 6 bases between them. Germline-derived CDR1 and CDR2 are LGHNA and YSLEER. CDR3 size: 13 residues. CDR3 bases: TGCGCCAGCAGCCAATTTGAGACAGATACGCAGTATTTT. Its protein is CASSQFETDTQYF.

The rearrangement joins TRBV7-2 to TRBJ2-3; 8 bases line up with TRBD2. This CDR3 has 19 amino acids. V lost 6 bases, J lost 2 bases, and 19 bases stayed unmatched. Looked up from germline, CDR1 is SGHTA and CDR2 is FQGNSA. The CDR3 reads CASRLWREVFSGVTDTQYF. The DNA of the CDR3 is TGTGCCAGCAGGCTCTGGCGGGAGGTGTTTTCAGGGGTCACAGATACGCAGTATTTT.

This chain joins TRBV5-1 and TRBJ2-2, with 10 nucleotides matching TRBD2. After removal of 4 bases from V and 5 bases from J, the junction contained 5 bases not matched to a gene. From germline, CDR1 is SGHRS and CDR2 YFSETQ. The CDR3 extends over 15 amino acids. The CDR3: CASSGLAGETGELFF. The CDR3 bases are TGCGCCAGCAGCGGTCTAGCGGGAGAAACCGGGGAGCTGTTTTTT.

The chain combines TRBV4-3 with TRBJ2-7; 11 bases are shared with TRBD2. Germline V gene sequence: CDR1 LGHNA, CDR2 YSLEER. The length of the CDR3 is 14 residues. Trimming cost V 5 bases and J 4 bases; bases outside gene matches: 4. Here the CDR3 reads CASSETSGRYEQYF. The CDR3 region has the DNA TGCGCCAGCAGCGAAACTAGCGGGAGATACGAGCAGTACTTC.

In DNA form, the CDR3 reads TGTGCCAGCAGCTTGGGGCAGGGGGCTAGAGATGAGCAGTTCTTC. Its translation is CASSLGQGARDEQFF. This chain joins TRBV5-4 and TRBJ2-1; 8 nucleotides align to TRBD1. The J segment lost 8 bases and the V segment lost 0 bases, leaving 7 bases of the junction unmatched. The length of the CDR3 is 15 residues. The germline gives CDR1 SGHNT, CDR2 YYREEE (reference sequence).

This clone has just a few counts. The rearrangement joins TRBV6-5 to TRBJ1-1; perhaps TRBD1 as D (6 bases). The length of the CDR3 is 16 residues. V was trimmed by 0 bases and J by 5 bases, leaving 16 bases between them. From germline, CDR1 is MNHEY and CDR2 SVGAGI. The CDR3, as DNA: TGTGCCAGCAGTTACTCGAGAGGTACAGGGCAGACTGAAGCTTTCTTT. The encoded protein is CASSYSRGTGQTEAFF.

In its sample, this clone was seen a few times. The chain recombines TRBV6-6 with TRBJ2-1; TRBD2 matches at 11 bases. The V segment lost 4 bases and the J segment 8 bases; nucleotides outside the gene matches: 10. The CDR3 spans 16 residues. Germline V CDR1 and CDR2: MNHNY, SVGAGI (reference sequence). This CDR3 is CASSSVAGGPVDEQFF. The CDR3 bases are TGTGCCAGCAGTTCCGTAGCGGGAGGGCCCGTGGATGAGCAGTTCTTC.

The CDR3 coding sequence is TGCGCCAGCAGCCAAGAACTGGGCGGGAGGGCAGAGACCCAGTACTTC. It translates to CASSQELGGRAETQYF. V gene TRBV4-1 combines with J gene TRBJ2-5, with 9 bases that match TRBD2. The CDR3 runs to 16 residues. With V trimmed by 0 bases and J by 4 bases, 6 bases remained unmatched. CDR1 and CDR2 (germline): MGHRA, YSYEKL.

The chain joins TRBV6-1 to TRBJ1-1, with D maybe TRBD1 (6 bases). The CDR3 is made up of 13 amino acids. Trimming cost V 10 bases and J 5 bases, with 17 bases left between them. In germline, CDR1 is MNHNS, CDR2 SASEGT. The CDR3 is CATQGGGYTEAFF. The CDR3 nucleotides read TGTGCCACCCAAGGGGGGGGGTATACTGAAGCTTTCTTT.

The CDR3 DNA sequence: TGCGCCAGCCACCACCCCAACAGGGCAACAGGAAACACCATATATTTT. Its protein is CASHHPNRATGNTIYF. This chain joins TRBV23-1 and TRBJ1-3, with D maybe TRBD1 (6 bases). TRBV23-1 is an ORF, and what it does is uncertain. This CDR3 comprises 16 residues. Trimming left V 8 bases short and J 4 bases short, with 21 bases between.

The chain uses TRBV27 and TRBJ1-2; no definite D call. The V end lost 6 bases, the J end lost 0 bases, and 11 bases lay between the germline ends. CDR3 length: 14 amino acids. Germline V CDR1 and CDR2: MNHEY, SMNVEV (reference sequence). The CDR3 DNA reads as TGTGCCAGCAGCCAAAGCGGTACTAACTATGGCTACACCTTC. It yields the protein CASSQSGTNYGYTF.

V is TRBV9 and J is TRBJ2-7, with D perhaps matching TRBD2 (5 bases). Germline V gives CDR1 SGDLS, CDR2 YYNGEE. The CDR3 totals 15 residues. Trimming left V 4 bases short and J 0 bases short, with 14 bases between. Here the CDR3 reads CASSPRAGGSYEQYF. The CDR3 DNA reads as TGTGCCAGCAGCCCCCGGGCAGGAGGCTCCTACGAGCAGTACTTC.

The rearrangement joins TRBV4-3 to TRBJ2-2; the match to TRBD1 covers 11 bases. The germline V gene encodes CDR1 LGHNA and CDR2 YSLEER. After removal of 2 bases from V and 6 bases from J, the junction contained 8 bases not matched to a gene. This CDR3 spans 17 amino acids. The CDR3 loop reads CASSQTPPGQGAGELFF. The CDR3 DNA reads as TGCGCCAGCAGCCAAACGCCTCCGGGACAGGGGGCCGGGGAGCTGTTTTTT.

The chain employs TRBV11-3 and TRBJ2-7, with 7 positions matching TRBD2. The V segment lost 5 bases and the J segment 0 bases; nucleotides outside the gene matches: 7. CDR3 length: 15 residues. CDR1 and CDR2 from the germline V gene are SGHNT and YENEEA. The CDR3 DNA reads TGTGCCAGCAGCCGTAGCGGGTCAAGCTCCTACGAGCAGTACTTC. Translated, it gives CASSRSGSSSYEQYF.

This clone was recorded only once. The chain links TRBV4-3 to TRBJ2-5; perhaps TRBD1 as D (5 bases). V was clipped by 1 base and J by 4 bases, with 13 bases between them. The CDR3 is 15 residues long. Germline CDR1 LGHNA, CDR2 YSLEER. The CDR3 protein is CASSQGGSSRETQYF. The DNA of the CDR3 is TGCGCCAGCAGCCAAGGGGGCTCCAGTCGAGAGACCCAGTACTTC.

The chain employs TRBV5-6 and TRBJ1-4; TRBD1 aligns across 9 bases. The CDR3 totals 15 residues. In germline, CDR1 is SGHDT, CDR2 YYEEEE. Germline trimming cut 0 bases from V and 3 bases from J; bases unmatched to any gene: 0. The CDR3 protein is CASSLGQGANEKLFF. DNA for the CDR3: TGTGCCAGCAGCTTGGGACAGGGGGCTAATGAAAAACTGTTTTTT.

The V and J genes are TRBV18 and TRBJ2-1, with D uncertain. There are 11 residues in the CDR3. The V gene's germline CDR1 is KGHSH and CDR2 LQKENI. The V and J ends lost 3 bases and 12 bases respectively, with 9 bases between them. CDR3 in amino acids: CASSPERGQFF. In nucleotides, the CDR3 is TGTGCCAGCTCACCCGAGAGAGGGCAGTTCTTC.

This clone was observed a few times. The J gene is TRBJ2-7, the V gene TRBV18, with 8 bases identical to TRBD1. The germline gives CDR1 KGHSH, CDR2 LQKENI. V shed 3 bases and J 3 bases; nucleotides not matched to a gene: 10. The CDR3 runs to 16 residues. The CDR3 DNA is TGTGCCAGCTCACCTGCCTCCGGGACAGGCAACTACGAGCAGTACTTC. Translating gives CASSPASGTGNYEQYF.

This clone was seen only once. The chain uses TRBV7-2 and TRBJ2-5; D may be TRBD2 (5 bases). The CDR3 is 15 residues long. Trimming took 6 bases from V and 0 from J, leaving 14 bases between them. The germline V gene has CDR1 SGHTA and CDR2 FQGNSA. The DNA for the CDR3 is TGTGCCAGCAGACAATCGCGGGCGTACCAAGAGACCCAGTACTTC. Translating gives CASRQSRAYQETQYF.

Ten or more counts support this clone. V gene TRBV7-9 combines with J gene TRBJ2-2; 10 bases line up with TRBD1. The V and J ends lost 5 bases and 3 bases, in that order; junction bases with no gene match: 3. There are 15 residues in the CDR3. Germline-derived CDR1 and CDR2 are SEHNR and FQNEAQ (reference sequence). The CDR3 DNA is TGTGCCAGCAGCGTCGGGACAGGGGACACCGGGGAGCTGTTTTTT. This codes for CASSVGTGDTGELFF. The whole variable domain, remainder taken from reference TRBV7-9 and TRBJ2-2, is DTGVSQNPRHKITKRGQNVTFRCDPISEHNRLYWYRQTLGQGPEFLTYFQNEAQLEKSRLLSDRFSAERPKGSFSTLEIQRTEQGDSAMYLCASSVGTGDTGELFFGEGSRLTVL.